This T cell receptor beta chain was documented in a study of TIL therapy for anti-PD-1-resistant metastatic lung cancer. The immunoSEQ assay was v3. Clones were read by immunoSEQ multiplex PCR, and TCRdb kept only the in-frame ones, dropping some. The data hold over 25,000 clones, with just under 75% observed a single time. Trimming pared 3 bases from V and 6 bases from J, leaving 17 bases between. The CDR3 is 15 residues long. Germline CDR1 is KGHSH and CDR2 is LQKENI. Time point indicated: pre-treatment sample, taken before nivolumab and TIL therapy. Most excised metastases sampled were pleural nodules or supraclavicular lymph nodes.

Specimen: tumor tissue, collected at baseline. This TCR was recovered from a person aged 25 to 80 with non-small cell lung cancer. The chain combines TRBV18 with TRBJ1-1; D not certain. This CDR3 reads CASSPSASSRAEAFF. The CDR3 DNA is TGTGCCAGCTCACCGTCGGCGTCAAGCCGGGCTGAAGCTTTCTTT.